The sequence of this TCR beta chain was determined in a study of CD8 T cells in Susac syndrome. Random hexamers primed reverse transcription of about 0.5 to 1 ug RNA. Multiplex PCR with immunoSEQ amplified the TCR beta CDR3 across 54 Vbeta and 13 Jbeta. MiXCR, applied by TCRdb to the immunoSEQ multiplex PCR reads, yields one record per CDR3 protein. The sample records approximately 100,000 distinct CDR3 sequences, 96% being singletons. Peripheral blood CD8+ and CD4+ T cells were profiled by TCR beta sequencing. Negative isolation was applied to CD8+ and CD4+ T cells, and FACS enrichment was applied to TEMRA cells. Whole-study findings and limits: As the study acknowledged, the number of individuals who were part of its TCR sequencing and HLA analysis was relatively small.

V was clipped by 8 bases and J by 2 bases, with 18 bases between them. The CDR3 is 15 amino acids. Germline values: CDR1 LNHDA, CDR2 SQIVND (reference sequence). In regard to this clonotype: What it binds is unknown.

The specimen sequenced was CD4+ T cells from PBMCs. The V gene is TRBV19, the J gene TRBJ1-1, with D possibly matching TRBD1 (5 bases). The receptor was isolated from a human donor in good health. CDR3 loop: CASLDRSGGNTEAFF. The CDR3, as DNA: TGTGCCAGTCTCGACCGATCGGGGGGAAACACTGAAGCTTTCTTT. Full variable domain (rest looked up from reference TRBV19 and TRBJ1-1): DGGITQSPKYLFRKEGQNVTLSCEQNLNHDAMYWYRQDPGQGLRLIYYSQIVNDFQKGDIAEGYSVSREKKESFPLTVTSAQKNPTAFYLCASLDRSGGNTEAFFGQGTRLTVV.